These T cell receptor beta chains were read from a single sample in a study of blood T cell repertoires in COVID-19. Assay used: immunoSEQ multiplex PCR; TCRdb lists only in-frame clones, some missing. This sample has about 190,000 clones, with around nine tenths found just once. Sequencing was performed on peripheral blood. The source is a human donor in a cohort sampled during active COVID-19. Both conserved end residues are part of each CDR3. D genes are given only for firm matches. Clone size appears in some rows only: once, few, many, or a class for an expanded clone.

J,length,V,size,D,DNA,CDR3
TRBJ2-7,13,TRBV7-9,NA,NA,TGTGCCAGCAGCTTAGCTAATTCCTACGAGCAGTACTTC,CASSLANSYEQYF
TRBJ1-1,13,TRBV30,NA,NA,TGTGCCTGGAGGTCACTATCTGGGACTGAAGCTTTCTTT,CAWRSLSGTEAFF
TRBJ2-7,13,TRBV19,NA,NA,TGTGCCAGTAGTGCCCAGCGGTCCTACGAGCAGTACTTC,CASSAQRSYEQYF
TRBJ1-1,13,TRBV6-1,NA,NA,TGTGCCAGCAGTGAAGCCCTCAGCGTTCGGGCTTTCTTT,CASSEALSVRAFF
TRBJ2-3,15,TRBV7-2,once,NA,TGTGCCAGCAGCCTGGTTGGGACTTACACAGATACGCAGTATTTT,CASSLVGTYTDTQYF
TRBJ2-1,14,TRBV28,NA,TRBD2,TGTGCCAGCAGTCTCGGGGAGGGCTTTAATGAGCAGTTCTTC,CASSLGEGFNEQFF
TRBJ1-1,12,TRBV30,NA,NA,TGTGCCTGGATAAGGGGGTGGACTGAAGCTTTCTTT,CAWIRGWTEAFF
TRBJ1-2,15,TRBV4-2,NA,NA,TGTGCCAGCAGCCATTCTAACAGCAACTTCTATGGCTACACCTTC,CASSHSNSNFYGYTF
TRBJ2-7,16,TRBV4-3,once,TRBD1,TGCGCCAGCAGCCAACTCCGGGACAGGGTGCCCTACGAGCAGTACTTC,CASSQLRDRVPYEQYF
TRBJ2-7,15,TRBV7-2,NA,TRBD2,TGTGCCAGCAGCCTACCAGGACTAGCGGGATACGAGCAGTACTTC,CASSLPGLAGYEQYF
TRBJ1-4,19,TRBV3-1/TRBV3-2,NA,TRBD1,TGTGCCAGCAGCCGCCCGAATAAACTACGACAGGGGTCACGCGAAAAACTGTTTTTT,CASSRPNKLRQGSREKLFF
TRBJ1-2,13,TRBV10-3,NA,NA,TGTGCCATCAGTGGAGAGGAAAGAGTCGGCTACACCTTC,CAISGEERVGYTF
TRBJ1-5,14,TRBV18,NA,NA,TGTGCCAGCTCACCAAGGGGTGGCAATCAGCCCCAGCATTTT,CASSPRGGNQPQHF
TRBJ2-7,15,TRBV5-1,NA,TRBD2,TGCGCCAGCAGCGGGGGACTAGCGGGAGCGTACGAGCAGTACTTC,CASSGGLAGAYEQYF
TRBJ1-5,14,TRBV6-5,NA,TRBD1,TGTGCCAGCAGTTTGAGACAGGGGGGTCAGCCCCAGCATTTT,CASSLRQGGQPQHF
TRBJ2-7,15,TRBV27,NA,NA,TGTGCCAGCAGTCCCGGGGGGCCGAGCTCCTACGAGCAGTACTTC,CASSPGGPSSYEQYF
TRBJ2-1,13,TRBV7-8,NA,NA,TGTGCCAGCAGCCATGGGGGGTACAATGAGCAGTTCTTC,CASSHGGYNEQFF
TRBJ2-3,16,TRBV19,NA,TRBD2,TGTGCCAGTAGTACGACTAGCGGGGGGAGCACAGATACGCAGTATTTT,CASSTTSGGSTDTQYF